Sequencing of this T cell receptor (beta chain) was carried out in a study of early T cells in non-severe SARS-CoV-2 infection. TCRdb called the 5' RACE reads again in MiXCR, with one record for every CDR3 protein. The table shows around 110,000 distinct CDR3 sequences, with around 10% occurring only once. The sequencing input was whole blood. The clonotype was recovered from an adult who was a healthcare worker with PCR-confirmed SARS-CoV-2 infection or an uninfected control (not recorded which).

The CDR3 sequence: CASSVTSGGPSGAQYF. The DNA for the CDR3 is TGTGCCAGCAGCGTTACTAGCGGGGGGCCCTCCGGAGCGCAGTATTTT. The rearrangement uses TRBV7-2 and TRBJ2-3; 12 nucleotides match TRBD2. With 5 bases clipped from V and 10 bases from J, the junction kept 13 bases outside the gene matches. The CDR3 spans 16 residues. Germline V lookup: CDR1 SGHTA, CDR2 FQGNSA.